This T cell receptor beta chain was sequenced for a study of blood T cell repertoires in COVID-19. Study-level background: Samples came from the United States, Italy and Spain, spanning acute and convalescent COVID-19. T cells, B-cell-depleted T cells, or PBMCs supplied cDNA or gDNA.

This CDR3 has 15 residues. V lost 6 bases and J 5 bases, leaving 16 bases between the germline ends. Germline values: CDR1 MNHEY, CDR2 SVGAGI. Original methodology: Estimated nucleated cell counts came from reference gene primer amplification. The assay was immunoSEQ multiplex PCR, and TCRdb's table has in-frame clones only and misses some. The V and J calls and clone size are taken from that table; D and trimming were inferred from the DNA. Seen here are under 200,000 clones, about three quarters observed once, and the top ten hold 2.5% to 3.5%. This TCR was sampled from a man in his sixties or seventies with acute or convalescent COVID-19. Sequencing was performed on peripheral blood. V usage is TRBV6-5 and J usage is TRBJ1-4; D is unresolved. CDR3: CASSTPVGENEKLFF. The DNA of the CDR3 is TGTGCCAGCAGCACCCCCGTTGGTGAGAATGAAAAACTGTTTTTT.